The present T cell receptor (beta chain) was sequenced within a study of blood T cell repertoires in COVID-19. Study-wide context: Donors in the United States, Italy and Spain gave samples during acute or convalescent COVID-19. PBMCs, B-cell-depleted T cells, or T cells were the source of the cDNA or gDNA that made up the material.

The CDR3 is 16 amino acids. Germline lookup yields CDR1 SGDLS and CDR2 YYNGEE. The V end lost 3 bases, the J end lost 4 bases, and 17 bases lay between the germline ends. In the source study's methods: Reference gene primers were amplified, and this amplification served to estimate nucleated cell counts. TCRdb keeps only in-frame clones here, not all; method: immunoSEQ multiplex PCR. V and J calls plus clone size are reproduced from that table; the DNA served to infer D and trimming. The sample shows about 260,000 clones, around 86% of them seen only once. Sequenced sample: peripheral blood. The rearrangement uses TRBV9 and TRBJ2-1; a possible D gene is TRBD2 (6 bases). The clonotype originates from a man aged 18 to 29 with active or convalescent COVID-19. The CDR3 DNA reads TGTGCCAGCAGCGGAACCGGGACTGATATATACAATGAGCAGTTCTTC. Protein: CASSGTGTDIYNEQFF.